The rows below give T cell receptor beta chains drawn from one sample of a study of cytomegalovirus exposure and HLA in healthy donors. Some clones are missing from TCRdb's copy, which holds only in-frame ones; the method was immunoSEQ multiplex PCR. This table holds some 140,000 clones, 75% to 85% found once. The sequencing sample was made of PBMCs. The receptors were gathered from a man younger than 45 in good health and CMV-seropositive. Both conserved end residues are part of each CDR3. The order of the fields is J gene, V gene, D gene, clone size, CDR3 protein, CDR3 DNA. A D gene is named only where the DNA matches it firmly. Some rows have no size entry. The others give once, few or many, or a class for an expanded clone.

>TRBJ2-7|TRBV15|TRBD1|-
CATSRDRTYEQYF
TGTGCCACCAGTAGGGACAGGACCTACGAGCAGTACTTC
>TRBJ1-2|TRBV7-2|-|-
CASTSPTVSYGYTF
TGTGCCAGCACCTCTCCGACTGTAAGCTATGGCTACACCTTC
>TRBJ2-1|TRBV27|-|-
CASSLSRGQKWGLDNEQFF
TGTGCCAGCAGTTTATCCCGCGGACAGAAGTGGGGTTTGGACAATGAGCAGTTCTTC
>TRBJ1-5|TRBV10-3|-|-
CAISDDIRQPQHF
TGTGCCATCAGCGATGACATTAGGCAGCCCCAGCATTTT
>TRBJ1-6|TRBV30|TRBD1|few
CAWSDRGNSPLHF
TGTGCCTGGAGTGACAGGGGCAATTCACCCCTCCACTTT
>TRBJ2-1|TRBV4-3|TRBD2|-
CASSSGLAALREQFF
TGCGCCAGCAGCTCGGGACTAGCGGCGCTCAGGGAGCAGTTCTTC
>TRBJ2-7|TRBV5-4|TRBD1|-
CASSQRTGSEQYF
TGTGCCAGCAGCCAACGGACAGGCAGCGAGCAGTACTTC
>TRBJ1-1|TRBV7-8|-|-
CASGLTVNTEAFF
TGTGCCAGCGGGCTGACGGTGAACACTGAAGCTTTCTTT
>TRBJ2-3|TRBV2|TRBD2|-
CASSGLAGISDTQYF
TGTGCCAGCAGCGGACTAGCGGGAATTTCAGATACGCAGTATTTT
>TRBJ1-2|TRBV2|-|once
CASPPVTDYNYGYTF
TGTGCCAGCCCCCCCGTGACAGATTATAACTATGGCTACACCTTC
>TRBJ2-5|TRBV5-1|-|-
CASSLGSRETQYF
TGCGCCAGCAGCTTGGGATCCCGGGAGACCCAGTACTTC
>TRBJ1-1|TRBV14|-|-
CASSPHPGGAFF
TGTGCCAGCAGCCCCCACCCGGGAGGGGCTTTCTTT
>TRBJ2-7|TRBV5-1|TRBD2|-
CASSSEPGLAGGLTYEQYF
TGCGCCAGCAGCTCGGAACCGGGACTAGCGGGAGGGCTTACCTACGAGCAGTACTTC
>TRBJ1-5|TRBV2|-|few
CASSESGVRAQHF
TGTGCCAGCAGTGAATCCGGGGTTCGGGCCCAGCATTTT
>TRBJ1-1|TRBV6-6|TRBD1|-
CASTPDRGNTEAFF
TGTGCCAGCACTCCAGACAGGGGGAACACTGAAGCTTTCTTT
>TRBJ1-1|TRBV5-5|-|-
CASSLALANTEAFF
TGTGCCAGCAGCTTGGCCTTAGCGAACACTGAAGCTTTCTTT
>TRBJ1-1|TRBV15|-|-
CATSRDRAREFF
TGTGCCACCAGCAGAGACCGGGCCCGGGAATTCTTT
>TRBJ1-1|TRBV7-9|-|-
CASSLAYRENTEAFF
TGTGCCAGCAGCTTAGCATACAGGGAGAACACTGAAGCTTTCTTT
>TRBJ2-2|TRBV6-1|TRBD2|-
CASASGRNTGELFF
TGTGCCAGCGCGAGCGGGAGGAACACCGGGGAGCTGTTTTTT
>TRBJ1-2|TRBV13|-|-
CASSYGQPYGYTF
TGTGCCAGCAGCTATGGACAGCCCTATGGCTACACCTTC
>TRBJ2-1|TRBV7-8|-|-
CASSLRGTPFF
TGTGCCAGCAGCTTAAGGGGTACTCCGTTCTTC
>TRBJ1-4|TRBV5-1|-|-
CASSLEHQGGNEKLFF
TGCGCCAGCAGCTTGGAGCATCAAGGGGGAAATGAAAAACTGTTTTTT
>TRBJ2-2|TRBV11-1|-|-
CASSAPKEGSNTGELFF
TGTGCCAGCAGCGCACCCAAAGAGGGTTCGAACACCGGGGAGCTGTTTTTT